Listed below are T cell receptor beta chains from one sample, sequenced in a study of blood T cell repertoires in COVID-19. The assay was immunoSEQ multiplex PCR, and TCRdb's table has in-frame clones only and misses some. The sample records approximately 210,000 clones, 84% being singletons. Sequenced input: peripheral blood. These receptors were collected from a woman aged 50 to 65 with active or convalescent COVID-19. CDR3s include the opening cysteine and the closing phenylalanine or tryptophan. A D gene is named only where the DNA matches it firmly. For some rows the clone size is stated as once, few or many, or as a class when expanded; others skip it.

>.|TRBV29-1|TRBJ1-1|few
TGCAGCGTTCGGGGGAGGGCGTACACTGAAGCTTTCTTT
CSVRGRAYTEAFF
>TRBD2|TRBV19|TRBJ2-5|once
TGTGCCAGTAGTATACGTAGGGCAGGGAGTCTAGCGGGGGCTCAAGAGACCCAGTACTTC
CASSIRRAGSLAGAQETQYF
>.|TRBV9|TRBJ2-7|.
TGTGCCAGCAGCCCCCAGGGCGGCTACGAGCAGTACTTC
CASSPQGGYEQYF
>.|TRBV29-1|TRBJ1-3|.
TGCAGCGTTGATAAGTCCGGCTCTGGAAACACCATATATTTT
CSVDKSGSGNTIYF
>TRBD2|TRBV7-6|TRBJ2-1|.
TGTGCCAGCAGCCCCGTGGCCGGGAGGAATGAGCAGTTCTTC
CASSPVAGRNEQFF
>.|TRBV19|TRBJ1-2|.
TGTGCCAGTAGTCCTGACGGGAACTATGGCTACACCTTC
CASSPDGNYGYTF
>.|TRBV19|TRBJ2-3|.
TGTGCCAGTAGTAAGGGGCGGAGCACAGATACGCAGTATTTT
CASSKGRSTDTQYF
>.|TRBV5-1|TRBJ2-3|.
TGCGCCAGCAGCTTGGTGGTCGGGGCAGATACGCAGTATTTT
CASSLVVGADTQYF
>.|TRBV6-4|TRBJ2-3|.
TGTGCCAGCTCCGACAGGCCAGCCCCCTCCACAGATACGCAGTATTTT
CASSDRPAPSTDTQYF
>TRBD1|TRBV2|TRBJ1-1|.
TGTGCCAGCGGCTACAGGGGGACTGAAGCTTTCTTT
CASGYRGTEAFF